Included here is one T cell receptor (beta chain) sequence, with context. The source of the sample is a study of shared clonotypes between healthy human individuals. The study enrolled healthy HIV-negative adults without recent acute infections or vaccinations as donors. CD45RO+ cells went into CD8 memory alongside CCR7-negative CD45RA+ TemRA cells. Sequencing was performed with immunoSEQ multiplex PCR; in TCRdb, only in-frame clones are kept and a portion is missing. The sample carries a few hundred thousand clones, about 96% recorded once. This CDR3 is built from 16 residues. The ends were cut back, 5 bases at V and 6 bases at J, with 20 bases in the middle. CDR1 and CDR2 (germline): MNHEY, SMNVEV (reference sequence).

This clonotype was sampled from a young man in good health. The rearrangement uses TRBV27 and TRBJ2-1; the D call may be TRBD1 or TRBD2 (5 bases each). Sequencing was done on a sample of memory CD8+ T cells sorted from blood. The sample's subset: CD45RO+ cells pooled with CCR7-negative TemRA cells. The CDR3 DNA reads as TGTGCCAGCAGTGTCCCGCGTGCCGGGGCCGGCAATGAGCAGTTCTTC. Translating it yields CASSVPRAGAGNEQFF.